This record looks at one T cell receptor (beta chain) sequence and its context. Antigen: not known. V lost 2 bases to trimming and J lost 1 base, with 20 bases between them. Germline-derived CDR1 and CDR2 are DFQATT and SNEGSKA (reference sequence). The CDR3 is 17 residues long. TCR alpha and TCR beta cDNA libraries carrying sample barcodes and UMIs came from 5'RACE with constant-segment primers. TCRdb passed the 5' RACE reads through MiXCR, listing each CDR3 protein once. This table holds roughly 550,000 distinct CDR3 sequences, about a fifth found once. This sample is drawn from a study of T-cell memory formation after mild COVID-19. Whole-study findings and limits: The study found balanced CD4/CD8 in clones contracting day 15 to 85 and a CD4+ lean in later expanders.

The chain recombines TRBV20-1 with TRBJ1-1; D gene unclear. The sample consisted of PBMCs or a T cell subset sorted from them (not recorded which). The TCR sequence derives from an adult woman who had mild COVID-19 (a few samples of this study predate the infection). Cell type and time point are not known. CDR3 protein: CSARKTAHDPWNTEAFF. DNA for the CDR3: TGCAGTGCTAGAAAGACGGCACATGACCCCTGGAACACTGAAGCTTTCTTT.